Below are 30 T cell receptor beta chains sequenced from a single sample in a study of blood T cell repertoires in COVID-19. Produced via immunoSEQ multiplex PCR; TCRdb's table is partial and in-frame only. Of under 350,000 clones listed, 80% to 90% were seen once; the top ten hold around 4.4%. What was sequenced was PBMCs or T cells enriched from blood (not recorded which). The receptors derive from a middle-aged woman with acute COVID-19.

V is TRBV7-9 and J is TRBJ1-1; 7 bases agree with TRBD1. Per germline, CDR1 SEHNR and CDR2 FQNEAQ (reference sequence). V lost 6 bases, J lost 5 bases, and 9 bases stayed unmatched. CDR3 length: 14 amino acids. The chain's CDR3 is CASSSDRARTEAFF. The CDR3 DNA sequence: TGTGCCAGCAGTTCCGACAGGGCGCGAACTGAAGCTTTCTTT.

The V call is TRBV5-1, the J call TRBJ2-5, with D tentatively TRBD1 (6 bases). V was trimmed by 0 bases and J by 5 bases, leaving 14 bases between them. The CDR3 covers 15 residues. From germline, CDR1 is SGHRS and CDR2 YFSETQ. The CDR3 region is CASSLAATRGETQYF. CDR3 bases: TGCGCCAGCAGCTTGGCGGCCACGAGGGGGGAGACCCAGTACTTC.

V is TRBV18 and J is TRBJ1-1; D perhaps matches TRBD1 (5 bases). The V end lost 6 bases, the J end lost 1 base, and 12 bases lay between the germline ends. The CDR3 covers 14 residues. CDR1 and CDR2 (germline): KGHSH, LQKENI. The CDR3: CASSARGGNTEAFF. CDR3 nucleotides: TGTGCCAGCTCCGCCCGGGGGGGGAACACTGAAGCTTTCTTT.

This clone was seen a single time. In DNA form, the CDR3 reads TGTGCCAGCAGTTCAACAGGGGGGGGTCAGCCCCAGCATTTT. Amino acid sequence: CASSSTGGGQPQHF. The chain uses TRBV27 and TRBJ1-5; 8 bases are a match to TRBD1. Germline CDR1 is MNHEY and CDR2 is SMNVEV (reference sequence). The CDR3 runs 14 residues. V shed 4 bases, J shed 6 bases, and the junction held 5 bases outside the gene matches.

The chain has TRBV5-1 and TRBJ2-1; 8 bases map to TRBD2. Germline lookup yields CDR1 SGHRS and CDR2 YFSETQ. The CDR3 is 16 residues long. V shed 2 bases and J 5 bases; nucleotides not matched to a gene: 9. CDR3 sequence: CASSFGLAGNNNEQFF. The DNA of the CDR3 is TGCGCCAGCAGCTTTGGGCTAGCGGGCAACAACAATGAGCAGTTCTTC.

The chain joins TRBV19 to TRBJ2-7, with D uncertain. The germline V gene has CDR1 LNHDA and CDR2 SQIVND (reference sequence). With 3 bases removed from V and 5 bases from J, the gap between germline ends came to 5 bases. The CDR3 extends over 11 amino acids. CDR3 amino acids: CASSIIHEQYF. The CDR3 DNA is TGTGCCAGTAGTATCATCCACGAGCAGTACTTC. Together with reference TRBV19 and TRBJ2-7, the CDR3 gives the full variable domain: DGGITQSPKYLFRKEGQNVTLSCEQNLNHDAMYWYRQDPGQGLRLIYYSQIVNDFQKGDIAEGYSVSREKKESFPLTVTSAQKNPTAFYLCASSIIHEQYFGPGTRLTVT.

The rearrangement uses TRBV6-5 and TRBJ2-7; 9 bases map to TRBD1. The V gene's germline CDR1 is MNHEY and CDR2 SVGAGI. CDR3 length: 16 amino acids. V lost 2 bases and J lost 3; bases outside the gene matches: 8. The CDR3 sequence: CASSYPSGTGSYEQYF. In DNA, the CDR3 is TGTGCCAGCAGTTACCCGTCCGGGACAGGGAGCTACGAGCAGTACTTC.

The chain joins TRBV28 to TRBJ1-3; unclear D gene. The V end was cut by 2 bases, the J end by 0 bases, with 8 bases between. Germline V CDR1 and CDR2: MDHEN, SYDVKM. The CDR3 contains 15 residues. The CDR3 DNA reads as TGTGCCAGCAGTTTAGCGGTGTACTCTGGAAACACCATATATTTT. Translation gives CASSLAVYSGNTIYF.

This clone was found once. The CDR3 bases are TGTGCCAGCTCACCATTGGCGGGGACGTACCAAGAGACCCAGTACTTC. As protein: CASSPLAGTYQETQYF. The genes are TRBV18 and TRBJ2-5; the D gene is possibly TRBD2 (6 bases). V shed 2 bases and J shed 0 bases, with 13 bases lying between them. CDR3 length equals 16 residues. Per germline, CDR1 KGHSH and CDR2 LQKENI.

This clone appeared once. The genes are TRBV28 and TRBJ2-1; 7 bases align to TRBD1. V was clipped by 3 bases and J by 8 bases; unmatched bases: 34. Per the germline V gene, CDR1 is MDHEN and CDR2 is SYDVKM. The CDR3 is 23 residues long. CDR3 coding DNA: TGTGCCAGCAGTTTGCTCTTCTTTAACCTTGAGGGGTTTACAGGGGATTCTGTCTATGAGCAGTTCTTC. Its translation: CASSLLFFNLEGFTGDSVYEQFF.

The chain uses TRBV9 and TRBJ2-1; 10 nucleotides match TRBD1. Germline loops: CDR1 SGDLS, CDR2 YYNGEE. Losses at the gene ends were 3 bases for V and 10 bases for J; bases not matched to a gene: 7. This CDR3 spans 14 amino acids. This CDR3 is CASSARQGQGEQFF. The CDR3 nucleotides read TGTGCCAGCAGCGCAAGACAGGGACAGGGGGAGCAGTTCTTC.

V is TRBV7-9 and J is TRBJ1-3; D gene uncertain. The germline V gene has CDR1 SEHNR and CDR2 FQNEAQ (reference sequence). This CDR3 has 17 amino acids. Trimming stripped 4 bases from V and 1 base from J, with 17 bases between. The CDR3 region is CASSSPGPNTSGNTIYF. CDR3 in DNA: TGTGCCAGCAGCTCCCCTGGCCCGAATACGTCTGGAAACACCATATATTTT.

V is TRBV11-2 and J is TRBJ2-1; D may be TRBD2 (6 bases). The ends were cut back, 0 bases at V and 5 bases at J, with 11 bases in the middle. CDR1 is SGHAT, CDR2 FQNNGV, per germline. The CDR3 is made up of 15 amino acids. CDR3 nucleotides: TGTGCCAGCAGCTTAGATTTTACTAGCCACAATGAGCAGTTCTTC. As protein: CASSLDFTSHNEQFF. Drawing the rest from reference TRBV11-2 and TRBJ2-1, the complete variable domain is EAGVAQSPRYKIIEKRQSVAFWCNPISGHATLYWYQQILGQGPKLLIQFQNNGVVDDSQLPKDRFSAERLKGVDSTLKIQPAKLEDSAVYLCASSLDFTSHNEQFFGPGTRLTVL.

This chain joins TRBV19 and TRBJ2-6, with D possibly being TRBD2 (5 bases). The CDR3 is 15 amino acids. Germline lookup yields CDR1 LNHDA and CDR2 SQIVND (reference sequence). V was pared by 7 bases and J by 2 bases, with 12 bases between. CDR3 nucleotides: TGTGCCAGTACCAATCGGGGAGCTGGGGCCAACGTCCTGACTTTC. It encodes CASTNRGAGANVLTF. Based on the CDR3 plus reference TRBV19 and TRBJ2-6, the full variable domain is DGGITQSPKYLFRKEGQNVTLSCEQNLNHDAMYWYRQDPGQGLRLIYYSQIVNDFQKGDIAEGYSVSREKKESFPLTVTSAQKNPTAFYLCASTNRGAGANVLTFGAGSRLTVL.

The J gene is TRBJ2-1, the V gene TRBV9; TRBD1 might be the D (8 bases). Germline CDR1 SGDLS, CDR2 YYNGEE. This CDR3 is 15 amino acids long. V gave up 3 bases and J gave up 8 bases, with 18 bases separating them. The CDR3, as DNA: TGTGCCAGCAGCGACCGACAGGGGACTACGGATGAGCAGTTCTTC. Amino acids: CASSDRQGTTDEQFF.

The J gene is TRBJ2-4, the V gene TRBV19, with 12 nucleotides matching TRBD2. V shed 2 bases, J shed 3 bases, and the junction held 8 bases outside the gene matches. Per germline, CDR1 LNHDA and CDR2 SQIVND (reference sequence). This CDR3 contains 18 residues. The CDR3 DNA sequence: TGTGCCAGTAGTATAAGGACTAGCGGGATGTCGAGCAAAAACATTCAGTACTTC. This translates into CASSIRTSGMSSKNIQYF.

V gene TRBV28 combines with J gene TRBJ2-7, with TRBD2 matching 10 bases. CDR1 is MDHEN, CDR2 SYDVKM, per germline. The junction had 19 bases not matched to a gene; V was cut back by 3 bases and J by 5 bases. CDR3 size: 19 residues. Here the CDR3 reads CASSFWGHLSSGSANEQYF. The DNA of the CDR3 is TGTGCCAGCAGTTTCTGGGGACACCTCTCTAGCGGGAGTGCCAACGAGCAGTACTTC.

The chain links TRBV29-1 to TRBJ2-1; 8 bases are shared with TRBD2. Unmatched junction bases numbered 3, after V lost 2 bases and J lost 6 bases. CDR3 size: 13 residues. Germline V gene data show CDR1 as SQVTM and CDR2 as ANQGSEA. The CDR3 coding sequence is TGCAGCGTTGAACCGCGGGAGGCCAATGAGCAGTTCTTC. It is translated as CSVEPREANEQFF.

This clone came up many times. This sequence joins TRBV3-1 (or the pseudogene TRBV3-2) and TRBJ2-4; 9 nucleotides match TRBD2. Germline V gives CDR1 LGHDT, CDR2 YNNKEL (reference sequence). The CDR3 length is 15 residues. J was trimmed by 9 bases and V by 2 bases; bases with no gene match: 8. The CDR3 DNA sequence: TGTGCCAGCAGCCAATACTGGCGGGGGGGAGGCATTCAGTACTTC. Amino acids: CASSQYWRGGGIQYF.

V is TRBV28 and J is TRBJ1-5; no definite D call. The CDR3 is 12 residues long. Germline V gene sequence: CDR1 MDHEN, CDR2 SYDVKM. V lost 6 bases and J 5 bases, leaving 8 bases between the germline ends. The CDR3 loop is CASSQVDQPQHF. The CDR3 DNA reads TGTGCCAGCAGCCAGGTCGATCAGCCCCAGCATTTT.

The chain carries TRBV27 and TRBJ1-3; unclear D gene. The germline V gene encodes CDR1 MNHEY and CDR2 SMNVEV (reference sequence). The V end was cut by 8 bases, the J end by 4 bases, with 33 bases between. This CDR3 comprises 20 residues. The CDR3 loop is CASGPQRIGPKKTSGNTIYF. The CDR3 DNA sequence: TGTGCCAGCGGCCCCCAGCGGATAGGACCCAAGAAAACTTCGGGAAACACCATATATTTT.

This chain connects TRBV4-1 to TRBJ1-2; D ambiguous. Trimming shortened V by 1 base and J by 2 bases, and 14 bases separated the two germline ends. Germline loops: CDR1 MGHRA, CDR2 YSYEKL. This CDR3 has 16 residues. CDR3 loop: CASSQVRYSRNYGYTF. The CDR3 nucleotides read TGCGCCAGCAGCCAAGTCCGGTACAGCAGGAACTATGGCTACACCTTC.

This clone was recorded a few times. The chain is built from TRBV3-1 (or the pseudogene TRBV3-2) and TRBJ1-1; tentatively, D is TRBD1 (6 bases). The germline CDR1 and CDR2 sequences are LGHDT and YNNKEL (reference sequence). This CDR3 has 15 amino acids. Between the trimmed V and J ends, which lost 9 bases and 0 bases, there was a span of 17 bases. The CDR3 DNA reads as TGTGCCAGTTCGGTAGGGGGAACCATGAACACTGAAGCTTTCTTT. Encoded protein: CASSVGGTMNTEAFF.

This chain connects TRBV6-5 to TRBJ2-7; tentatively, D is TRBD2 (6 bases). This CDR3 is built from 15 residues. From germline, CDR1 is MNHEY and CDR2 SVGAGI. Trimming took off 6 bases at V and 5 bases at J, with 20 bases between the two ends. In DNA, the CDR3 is TGTGCCAGCAGCTCCGGGGGACTGGGGTCTCACGAGCAGTACTTC. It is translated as CASSSGGLGSHEQYF.

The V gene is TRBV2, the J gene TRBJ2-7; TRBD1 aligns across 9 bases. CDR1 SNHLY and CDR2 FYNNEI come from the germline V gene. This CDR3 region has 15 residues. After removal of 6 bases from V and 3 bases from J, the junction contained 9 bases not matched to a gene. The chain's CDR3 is CASRDGQGRHYEQYF. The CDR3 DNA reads TGTGCCAGCAGAGACGGACAGGGGAGGCACTACGAGCAGTACTTC.

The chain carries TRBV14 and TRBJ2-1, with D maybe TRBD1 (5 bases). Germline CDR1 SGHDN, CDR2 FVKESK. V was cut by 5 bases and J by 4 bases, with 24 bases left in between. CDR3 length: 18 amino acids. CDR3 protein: CASSSLPKGPTKYNEQFF. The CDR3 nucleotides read TGTGCCAGCAGCTCCCTCCCAAAGGGGCCAACAAAATACAATGAGCAGTTCTTC.

The CDR3 reads CASSLRSNQPQHF. CDR3 coding DNA: TGTGCCAGCAGTTTGCGCAGCAATCAGCCCCAGCATTTT. J is TRBJ1-5 and V is TRBV12-3 or TRBV12-4, with D unresolved. Trimming left V 3 bases short and J 1 base short, with 4 bases between. The CDR3 has 13 amino acids.

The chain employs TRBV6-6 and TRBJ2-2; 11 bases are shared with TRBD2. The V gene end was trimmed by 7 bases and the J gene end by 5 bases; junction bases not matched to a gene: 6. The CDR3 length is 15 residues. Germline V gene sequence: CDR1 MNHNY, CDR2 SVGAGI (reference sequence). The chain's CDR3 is CASNPGLAGTGELFF. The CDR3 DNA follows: TGTGCCAGCAACCCAGGACTAGCGGGTACCGGGGAGCTGTTTTTT.

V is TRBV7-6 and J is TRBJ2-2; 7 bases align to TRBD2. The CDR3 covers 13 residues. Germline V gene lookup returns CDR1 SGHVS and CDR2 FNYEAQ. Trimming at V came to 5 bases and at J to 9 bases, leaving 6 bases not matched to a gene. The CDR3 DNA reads TGTGCCAGCAGCCCCATGCGGGGGAGGGAGCTGTTTTTT. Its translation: CASSPMRGRELFF.

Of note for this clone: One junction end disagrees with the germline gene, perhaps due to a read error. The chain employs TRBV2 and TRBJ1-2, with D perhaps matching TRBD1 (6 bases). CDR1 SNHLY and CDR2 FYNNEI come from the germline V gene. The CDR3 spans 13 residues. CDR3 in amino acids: CASSADPPGTPPF. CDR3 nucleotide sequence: TGTGCCAGCAGTGCGGATCCCCCCGGGACACCACCTTTC.